This T cell receptor beta chain was found in a study of molecular identifiers for immune sequencing clone quantification. Study-level background: Naive CD8 RNA (around 20,000 or 99,000 cells) was divided into five aliquots, with four sequenced.

Methods described previously were used for bulk TCR libraries, and listed TCR primers were applied. TCRdb passed the PCR reads through MiXCR, listing each CDR3 protein once. The sample lists roughly 93,000 distinct CDR3 sequences, around 25% seen once, with approximately 0.8% in the top ten. The ends were cut back, 3 bases at V and 2 bases at J, with 8 bases in the middle. Germline CDR1 SGHVS, CDR2 FNYEAQ. This CDR3 comprises 13 residues. This clonotype has ten or more counts. As yet, its antigen is unknown. Findings of the study overall: Clones exceeding 20 RNA copies carried over 98% of effector molecules but under 1% of naive-cell molecules. Barcode collisions between identical TCR molecules could shrink estimates of highly expanded clone sizes.

The sample comprised naive CD8+ T cells from blood, with Jurkat cell RNA spiked in. The subset here: FACS-sorted CD8+CD4-CCR7+CD45RA+ naive T cells. This clonotype originated in a human donor in good health. Some libraries in this study had Jurkat cell RNA spiked in. The V and J genes are TRBV7-6 and TRBJ2-7, with unresolved D. CDR3 sequence (DNA): TGTGCCAGCAGCTTGAACAGCGCCTACGAGCAGTACTTC. This codes for CASSLNSAYEQYF. The complete variable domain, with remaining parts taken from reference TRBV7-6 and TRBJ2-7, reads GAGVSQSPRYKVTKRGQDVALRCDPISGHVSLYWYRQALGQGPEFLTYFNYEAQQDKSGLPNDRFSAERPEGSISTLTIQRTEQRDSAMYRCASSLNSAYEQYFGPGTRLTVT.